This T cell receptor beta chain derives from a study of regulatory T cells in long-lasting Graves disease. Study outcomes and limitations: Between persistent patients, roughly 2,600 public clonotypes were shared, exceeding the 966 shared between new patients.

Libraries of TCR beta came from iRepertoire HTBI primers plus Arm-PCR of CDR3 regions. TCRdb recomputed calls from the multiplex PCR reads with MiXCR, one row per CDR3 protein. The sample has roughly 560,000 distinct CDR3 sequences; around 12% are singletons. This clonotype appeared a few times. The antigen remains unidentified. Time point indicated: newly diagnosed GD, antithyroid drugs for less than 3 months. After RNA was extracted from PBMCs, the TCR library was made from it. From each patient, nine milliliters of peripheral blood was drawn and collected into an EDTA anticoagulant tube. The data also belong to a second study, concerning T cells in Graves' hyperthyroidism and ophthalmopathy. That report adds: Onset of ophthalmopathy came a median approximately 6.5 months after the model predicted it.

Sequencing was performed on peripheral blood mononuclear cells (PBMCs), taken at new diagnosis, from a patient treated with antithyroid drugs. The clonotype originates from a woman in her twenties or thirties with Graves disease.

CDR3 protein: CASSPILAASYEQYF. The CDR3 DNA reads TGTGCCAGCTCACCAATACTAGCGGCCTCCTACGAGCAGTACTTC. The chain couples TRBV18 to TRBJ2-7; 8 bases fit TRBD2. Losses at the gene ends were 2 bases for V and 0 bases for J; bases not matched to a gene: 3. This CDR3 is built from 15 residues. Germline V gene sequence: CDR1 KGHSH, CDR2 LQKENI.